This T cell receptor (beta chain) was captured by sequencing in a study of shared clonotypes between healthy human individuals. CDR3 length equals 15 residues. The trim removed 3 bases at V and 0 bases at J, leaving 4 bases unmatched. Per germline, CDR1 LNHDA and CDR2 SQIVND (reference sequence). Comment on this clone: Other DNA sequences in the same sample also yield this CDR3.

In the sorted-subset replicate PCRs, around 220 ng DNA, 25,000 to 30,000 T cell genomes, was used. In the original processing: From ImmunoSEQ came sequences covering only the junction and carrying no quality scores, so filtering differed. The assay was immunoSEQ multiplex PCR, and TCRdb's table has in-frame clones only and misses some. V and J calls and clone size come straight from that table; D and trimming were deduced from the DNA. The sample holds around 2.1 million clones, under 95% seen once. Cells designated naive CD8 were CD45RO-negative and were positively selected for CCR7, with terminally differentiated effector memory CD45RA+ cells excluded.

The clonotype was recovered from a man aged 18 to 30 in good health. Some clones in this sample may be carry-over from other donors' samples. The sample consisted of naive CD8+ T cells from PBMCs. The chain recombines TRBV19 with TRBJ2-7, with 8 bases identical to TRBD2. The CDR3 loop reads CASSILAGSSYEQYF. The CDR3 DNA follows: TGTGCCAGTAGTATCCTAGCGGGTAGCTCCTACGAGCAGTACTTC.